The 20 T cell receptor beta chains below were found in one sample sequenced in a study of identical twins (dated by TCRdb to between 2015 and 2016). The library came from 5' RACE. The reads were generated on an Illumina HiSeq 2000. The raw public reads went through TCRdb reprocessing: fastp at Q25, MiXCR clone calling, in-frame beta chains kept. Rows are combined by CDR3 protein, so each entry shows the most common genes and DNA. The table for this sample lists under 250,000 distinct CDR3 sequences; approximately 11% of them were counted only once. The leading ten clones occupy around 4% of the sample. The same sample was also studied in work on yellow fever vaccine responses in identical twins.

Sequencing was done on a sample of memory (CD45RO+) T cells sorted from blood. Interpreted using the paper, the cell subset or site label stands for: CD45RO+ enriched T cells. The source is a woman between 18 and 29 years old in good health.

V gene TRBV12-3 or TRBV12-4 combines with J gene TRBJ2-5, with TRBD2 matching over 12 bases. This CDR3 spans 14 amino acids. J gave up 4 bases and V 5 bases, and 2 bases lay outside the gene matches. CDR3 amino acids: CASSLTSGRETQYF. As DNA, the CDR3 is TGTGCCAGCAGTCTGACTAGCGGGAGAGAGACCCAGTACTTC.

V usage is TRBV11-2 and J usage is TRBJ1-2, with TRBD1 identical over 11 bases. The V gene end was trimmed by 5 bases and the J gene end by 7 bases; junction bases not matched to a gene: 9. CDR1 SGHAT and CDR2 FQNNGV come from the germline V gene. The CDR3 length is 15 residues. The CDR3 region is CASSRGTGGWSGYTF. The CDR3, as DNA: TGTGCCAGCAGCCGAGGGACAGGGGGATGGAGTGGCTACACCTTC. Full variable domain (outside the CDR3, taken from reference TRBV11-2 and TRBJ1-2): EAGVAQSPRYKIIEKRQSVAFWCNPISGHATLYWYQQILGQGPKLLIQFQNNGVVDDSQLPKDRFSAERLKGVDSTLKIQPAKLEDSAVYLCASSRGTGGWSGYTFGSGTRLTVV.

This sequence joins TRBV2 and TRBJ2-2; D remains unclear. CDR1 and CDR2 from the germline V gene are SNHLY and FYNNEI. Trimming removed 6 bases from V and 0 bases from J, with 11 bases in between. CDR3 length: 15 amino acids. The CDR3 region is CASRYYTTNTGELFF. DNA of the CDR3: TGTGCCAGCAGGTACTACACAACGAACACCGGGGAGCTGTTTTTT.

The rearrangement links TRBV20-1 to TRBJ2-2; D remains unclear. The germline CDR1 and CDR2 sequences are DFQATT and SNEGSKA (reference sequence). The CDR3 sequence is 14 residues long. The CDR3 here is CSARYSLNTGELFF. The CDR3 DNA reads TGCAGCGCCAGATATAGTTTGAACACCGGGGAGCTGTTTTTT.

This clonotype turned up a few times. The rearrangement uses TRBV20-1 and TRBJ2-7; 15 bases agree with TRBD2. The CDR3 has 17 amino acids. Trimming removed 0 bases from V and 2 bases from J; junction bases left unmatched: 5. Germline lookup yields CDR1 DFQATT and CDR2 SNEGSKA (reference sequence). CDR3 region: CSARDGTSGRLAYEQYF. The CDR3 bases are TGCAGTGCTAGAGACGGGACTAGCGGGAGGTTGGCCTACGAGCAGTACTTC.

The chain carries TRBV14 and TRBJ1-6; D gene uncertain. Germline assignment: CDR1 SGHDN and CDR2 FVKESK. The CDR3 has 13 residues. V gave up 6 bases and J gave up 6 bases, with 9 bases separating them. The CDR3 loop reads CASRGGSNSPLHF. As DNA, the CDR3 is TGTGCCAGCAGAGGCGGTTCTAATTCACCCCTCCACTTT.

This chain connects TRBV19 to TRBJ2-7; 7 bases line up with TRBD1. CDR1 and CDR2 (germline): LNHDA, SQIVND (reference sequence). The CDR3 is 15 residues long. Trimming cost V 3 bases and J 0 bases; bases outside gene matches: 5. CDR3 nucleotide sequence: TGTGCCAGTAGTATGGCGGACAGGAGCTCCTACGAGCAGTACTTC. Encoded protein: CASSMADRSSYEQYF. Drawing the rest from reference TRBV19 and TRBJ2-7, the complete variable domain is DGGITQSPKYLFRKEGQNVTLSCEQNLNHDAMYWYRQDPGQGLRLIYYSQIVNDFQKGDIAEGYSVSREKKESFPLTVTSAQKNPTAFYLCASSMADRSSYEQYFGPGTRLTVT.

This clonotype has more than one count but fewer than ten. This chain joins TRBV7-9 and TRBJ2-6, with a possible D match to TRBD1 (6 bases). In germline, CDR1 is SEHNR, CDR2 FQNEAQ (reference sequence). V gave up 5 bases and J gave up 0 bases, with 14 bases separating them. The CDR3 runs 17 residues. The chain's CDR3 is CASSPLTGISGANVLTF. CDR3 coding DNA: TGTGCCAGCAGCCCCCTGACAGGAATCTCTGGGGCCAACGTCCTGACTTTC. Full variable domain (outside the CDR3, taken from reference TRBV7-9 and TRBJ2-6): DTGVSQNPRHKITKRGQNVTFRCDPISEHNRLYWYRQTLGQGPEFLTYFQNEAQLEKSRLLSDRFSAERPKGSFSTLEIQRTEQGDSAMYLCASSPLTGISGANVLTFGAGSRLTVL.

CDR3 in amino acids: CASSSLAGETGELFF. The CDR3, as DNA: TGTGCCAGCAGTTCTCTAGCGGGAGAGACCGGGGAGCTGTTTTTT. This chain connects TRBV6-4 to TRBJ2-2; 10 bases align to TRBD2. The CDR3 spans 15 residues. Trimming at V came to 5 bases and at J to 5 bases, leaving 5 bases not matched to a gene. Germline loops: CDR1 MRHNA, CDR2 SNTAGT.

This clonotype was observed a handful of times. The CDR3 is CASSQVGAGGYEQFF. In DNA, the CDR3 is TGTGCCAGCAGCCAAGTTGGAGCGGGGGGGTACGAGCAGTTCTTC. The V gene is TRBV4-2, the J gene TRBJ2-1, with 10 positions matching TRBD2. Germline CDR1 is LGHNA and CDR2 is YNFKEQ. The J segment lost 10 bases and the V segment lost 1 base, leaving 7 bases of the junction unmatched. CDR3 length equals 15 residues.

The genes are TRBV6-1 and TRBJ1-2; 8 bases are shared with TRBD1. V dropped 5 bases and J dropped 8; count of bases not matched to a gene: 4. Germline V gene data show CDR1 as MNHNS and CDR2 as SASEGT. This CDR3 contains 12 residues. As DNA, the CDR3 is TGTGCCAGCAGTACCGGGACAGGAGGCTACACCTTC. It codes for CASSTGTGGYTF.

The chain carries TRBV20-1 and TRBJ2-5, with 7 bases fitting TRBD1. V shed 3 bases and J 5 bases; nucleotides not matched to a gene: 18. The germline V gene has CDR1 DFQATT and CDR2 SNEGSKA (reference sequence). This CDR3 has 17 residues. CDR3: CSASDRLGQGVSETQYF. In DNA, the CDR3 is TGCAGTGCTAGTGATCGGTTGGGGCAGGGGGTGTCTGAGACCCAGTACTTC.

The genes are TRBV7-2 and TRBJ1-6; the D gene is possibly TRBD1 (6 bases). V dropped 2 bases and J dropped 10 bases, with 21 bases sitting between them. CDR1 is SGHTA, CDR2 FQGNSA, per germline. This CDR3 region has 17 residues. The CDR3 DNA reads TGTGCCAGCAGCTTACTGGTGGGGGGCAGGGGAGAGTCACCCCTCCACTTT. Translating it yields CASSLLVGGRGESPLHF.

Only a few counts were recorded for this clonotype. V gene TRBV5-1 combines with J gene TRBJ1-2, with D uncertain. This CDR3 spans 15 amino acids. V lost 0 bases to trimming and J lost 0 bases, with 9 bases between them. In germline, CDR1 is SGHRS, CDR2 YFSETQ. CDR3 nucleotides: TGCGCCAGCAGCTTGGCGGGTCCCTCTAACTATGGCTACACCTTC. It encodes CASSLAGPSNYGYTF.

This clonotype was detected only a few times. The rearrangement links TRBV20-1 to TRBJ2-3; 8 nucleotides match TRBD2. Germline lookup yields CDR1 DFQATT and CDR2 SNEGSKA (reference sequence). V trimming: 0 bases; J trimming: 4 bases; junction bases outside the gene matches: 3. The CDR3 spans 14 residues. In nucleotides, the CDR3 is TGCAGTGCTAGAGATGGCGGGGGGCCAGATACGCAGTATTTT. It codes for CSARDGGGPDTQYF.

CDR3 DNA sequence: TGTGCCATCAGTGAGGAATTAAGCGGGGGGACCTGGTATTTT. This gives the protein CAISEELSGGTWYF. The chain couples TRBV10-3 to TRBJ2-3; TRBD2 agrees at 9 bases. The CDR3 is 14 residues long. Germline V gene lookup returns CDR1 ENHRY and CDR2 SYGVKD. Trimming cost V 2 bases and J 14 bases; bases outside gene matches: 11.

V usage is TRBV27 and J usage is TRBJ2-3, with TRBD2 matching 9 bases. CDR1 MNHEY and CDR2 SMNVEV come from the germline V gene (reference sequence). The CDR3 runs 18 residues. V lost 2 bases to trimming and J lost 2 bases; unmatched junction nucleotides: 11. The CDR3 nucleotides are TGTGCCAGCAGTTTAAGGTTCAGGGCGGGAGGGTACACAGATACGCAGTATTTT. Its protein is CASSLRFRAGGYTDTQYF.

In this sample, this clonotype turned up a few times. The V gene is TRBV10-3, the J gene TRBJ2-3; TRBD1 matches at 11 bases. Germline-derived CDR1 and CDR2 are ENHRY and SYGVKD. The ends lost 4 bases at V and 1 base at J; junction bases unmatched: 4. The CDR3 has 16 amino acids. CDR3 in DNA: TGTGCCATCAGTGCTTGGGGACAGGGGGGCACAGATACGCAGTATTTT. Its translation is CAISAWGQGGTDTQYF.

This clonotype was seen a handful of times. The V gene is TRBV29-1, the J gene TRBJ2-3; maybe TRBD1 (7 bases). Per the germline V gene, CDR1 is SQVTM and CDR2 is ANQGSEA. CDR3 length equals 17 residues. V was cut by 3 bases and J by 2 bases, with 21 bases left in between. As DNA, the CDR3 is TGCAGCGTTGATAGTCTGGCAGGGGGGATATACACAGATACGCAGTATTTT. Translated: CSVDSLAGGIYTDTQYF.

This chain joins TRBV6-1 and TRBJ2-4; D gene uncertain. V was shortened by 6 bases and J by 3 bases, with 18 bases between the two germline ends. CDR1 MNHNS and CDR2 SASEGT come from the germline V gene. The CDR3 has 16 amino acids. The CDR3 spells CASSPPLGSSKNIQYF. DNA for the CDR3: TGTGCCAGCAGCCCACCCCTTGGGTCCAGCAAAAACATTCAGTACTTC.